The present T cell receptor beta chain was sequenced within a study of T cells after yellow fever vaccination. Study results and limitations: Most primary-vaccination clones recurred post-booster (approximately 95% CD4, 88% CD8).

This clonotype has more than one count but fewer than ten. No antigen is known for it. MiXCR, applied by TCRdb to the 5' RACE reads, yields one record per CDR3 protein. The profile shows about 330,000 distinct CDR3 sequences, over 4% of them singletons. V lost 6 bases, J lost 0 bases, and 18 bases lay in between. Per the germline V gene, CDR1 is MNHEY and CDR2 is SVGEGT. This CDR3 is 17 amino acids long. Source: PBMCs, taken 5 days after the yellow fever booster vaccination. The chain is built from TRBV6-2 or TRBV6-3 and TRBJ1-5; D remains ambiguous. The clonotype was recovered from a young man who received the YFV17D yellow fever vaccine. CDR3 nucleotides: TGTGCCAGCAGCCGACTACCGGACCTTTATAGCAATCAGCCCCAGCATTTT. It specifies CASSRLPDLYSNQPQHF.